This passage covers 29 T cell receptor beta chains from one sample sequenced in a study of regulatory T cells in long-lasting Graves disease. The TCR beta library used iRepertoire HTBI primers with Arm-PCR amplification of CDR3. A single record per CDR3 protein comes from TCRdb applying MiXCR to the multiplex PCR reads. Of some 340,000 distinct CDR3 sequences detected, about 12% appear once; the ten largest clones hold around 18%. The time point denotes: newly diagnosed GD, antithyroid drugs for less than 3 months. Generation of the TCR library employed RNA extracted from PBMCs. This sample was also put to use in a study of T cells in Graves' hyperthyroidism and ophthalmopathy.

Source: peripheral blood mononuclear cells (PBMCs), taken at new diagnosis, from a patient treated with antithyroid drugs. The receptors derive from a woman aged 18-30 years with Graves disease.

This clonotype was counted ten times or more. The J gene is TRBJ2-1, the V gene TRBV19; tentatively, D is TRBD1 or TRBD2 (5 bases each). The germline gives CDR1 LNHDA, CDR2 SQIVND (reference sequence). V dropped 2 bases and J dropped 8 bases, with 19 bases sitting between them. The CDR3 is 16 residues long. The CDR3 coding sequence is TGTGCCAGTAGTATATTTAAGGGACCCCCGTACGATGAGCAGTTCTTC. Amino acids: CASSIFKGPPYDEQFF. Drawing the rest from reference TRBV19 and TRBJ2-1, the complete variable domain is DGGITQSPKYLFRKEGQNVTLSCEQNLNHDAMYWYRQDPGQGLRLIYYSQIVNDFQKGDIAEGYSVSREKKESFPLTVTSAQKNPTAFYLCASSIFKGPPYDEQFFGPGTRLTVL.

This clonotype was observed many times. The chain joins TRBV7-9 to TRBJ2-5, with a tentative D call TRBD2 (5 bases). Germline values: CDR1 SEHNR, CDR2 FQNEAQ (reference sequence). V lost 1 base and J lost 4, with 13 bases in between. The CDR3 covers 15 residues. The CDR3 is CASSLVVAGTETQYF. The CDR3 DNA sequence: TGTGCCAGCAGCTTAGTCGTGGCGGGTACAGAGACCCAGTACTTC.

CDR3 loop: CASSFSSGARDTQYF. CDR3 DNA sequence: TGTGCCAGCAGCTTCTCTAGCGGGGCCCGGGATACGCAGTATTTT. The genes are TRBV5-8 and TRBJ2-3; 9 nucleotides agree with TRBD2. The CDR3 extends over 15 amino acids. V was pared by 2 bases and J by 6 bases, with 7 bases of the junction left unmatched. The germline V gene encodes CDR1 SGHTS and CDR2 YDEGEE.

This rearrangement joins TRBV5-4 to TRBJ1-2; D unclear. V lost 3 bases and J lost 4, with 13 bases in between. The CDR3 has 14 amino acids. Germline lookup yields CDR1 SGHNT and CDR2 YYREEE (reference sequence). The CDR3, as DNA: TGTGCCAGCAGCTATCCGGGAACCTCCTATGGCTACACCTTC. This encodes CASSYPGTSYGYTF.

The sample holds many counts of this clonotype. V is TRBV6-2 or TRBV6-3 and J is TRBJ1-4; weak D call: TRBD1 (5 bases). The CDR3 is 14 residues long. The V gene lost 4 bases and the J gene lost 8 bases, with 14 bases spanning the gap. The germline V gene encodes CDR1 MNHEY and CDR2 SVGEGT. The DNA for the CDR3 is TGTGCCAGCAGTTTTCAGGGCGGTGGCGAAAAACTGTTTTTT. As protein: CASSFQGGGEKLFF.

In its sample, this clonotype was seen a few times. CDR3 loop: CASSLIAVGEQYF. The CDR3 DNA is TGTGCCAGCAGCTTAATAGCGGTGGGCGAGCAGTACTTC. This chain uses TRBV7-2 with TRBJ2-7; D perhaps matches TRBD2 (6 bases). This CDR3 is 13 amino acids long. V lost 2 bases and J 6 bases, leaving 11 bases between the germline ends. Germline lookup yields CDR1 SGHTA and CDR2 FQGNSA.

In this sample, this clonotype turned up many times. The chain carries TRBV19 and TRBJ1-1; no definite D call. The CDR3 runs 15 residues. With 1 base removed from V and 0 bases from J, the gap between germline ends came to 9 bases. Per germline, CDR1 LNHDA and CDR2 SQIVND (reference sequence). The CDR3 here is CASSIGSGLNTEAFF. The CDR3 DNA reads TGTGCCAGTAGTATAGGCTCAGGTTTGAACACTGAAGCTTTCTTT. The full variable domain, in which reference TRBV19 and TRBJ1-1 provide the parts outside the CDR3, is DGGITQSPKYLFRKEGQNVTLSCEQNLNHDAMYWYRQDPGQGLRLIYYSQIVNDFQKGDIAEGYSVSREKKESFPLTVTSAQKNPTAFYLCASSIGSGLNTEAFFGQGTRLTVV.

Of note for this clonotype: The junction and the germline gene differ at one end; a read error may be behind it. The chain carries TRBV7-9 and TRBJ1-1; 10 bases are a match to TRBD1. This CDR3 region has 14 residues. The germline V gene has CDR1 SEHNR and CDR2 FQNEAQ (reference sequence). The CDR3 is CTSRRQGAGERAFF. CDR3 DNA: TGTACCAGCAGAAGACAGGGGGCCGGAGAGCGAGCTTTCTTT.

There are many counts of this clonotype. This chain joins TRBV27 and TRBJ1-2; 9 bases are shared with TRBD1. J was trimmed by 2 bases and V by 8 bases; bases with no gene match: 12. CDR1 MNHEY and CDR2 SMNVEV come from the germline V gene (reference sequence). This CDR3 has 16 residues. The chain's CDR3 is CASALQGAIKNYGYTF. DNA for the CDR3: TGTGCCAGCGCCCTACAGGGGGCAATAAAGAACTATGGCTACACCTTC.

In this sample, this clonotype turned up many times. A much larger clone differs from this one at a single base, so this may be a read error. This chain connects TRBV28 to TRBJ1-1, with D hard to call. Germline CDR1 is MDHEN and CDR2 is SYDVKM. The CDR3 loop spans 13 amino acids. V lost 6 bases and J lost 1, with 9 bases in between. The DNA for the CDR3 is TGTGCCAGCAGCTTAGGATGGAACACTGAAGCTTTCTTT. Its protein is CASSLGWNTEAFF.

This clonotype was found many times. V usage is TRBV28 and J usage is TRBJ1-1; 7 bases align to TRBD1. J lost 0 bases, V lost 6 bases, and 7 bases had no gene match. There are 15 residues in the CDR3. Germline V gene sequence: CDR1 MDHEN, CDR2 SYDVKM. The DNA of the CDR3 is TGTGCCAGCAGAAAGACAGGGAGGCTGAACACTGAAGCTTTCTTT. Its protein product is CASRKTGRLNTEAFF.

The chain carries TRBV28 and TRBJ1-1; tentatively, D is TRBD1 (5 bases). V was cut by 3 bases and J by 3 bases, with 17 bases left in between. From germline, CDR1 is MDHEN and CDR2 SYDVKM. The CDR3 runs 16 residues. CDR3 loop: CASSFRPRVGDTEAFF. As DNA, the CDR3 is TGTGCCAGCAGTTTTCGCCCTAGGGTAGGGGACACTGAAGCTTTCTTT.

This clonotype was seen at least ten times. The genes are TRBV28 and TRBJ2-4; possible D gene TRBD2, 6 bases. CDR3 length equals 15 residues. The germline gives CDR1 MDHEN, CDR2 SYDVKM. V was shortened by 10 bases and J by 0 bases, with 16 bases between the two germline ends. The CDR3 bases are TGTGCCACCCGCGGAGGGGATCTAGCCAAAAACATTCAGTACTTC. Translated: CATRGGDLAKNIQYF.

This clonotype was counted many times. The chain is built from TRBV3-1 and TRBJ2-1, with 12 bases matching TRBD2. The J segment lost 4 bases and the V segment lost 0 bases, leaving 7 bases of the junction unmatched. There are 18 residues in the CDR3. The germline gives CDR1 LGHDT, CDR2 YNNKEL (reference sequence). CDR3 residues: CASSQERLAGGPYNEQFF. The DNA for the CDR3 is TGTGCCAGCAGCCAAGAAAGGCTAGCGGGAGGGCCTTACAATGAGCAGTTCTTC.

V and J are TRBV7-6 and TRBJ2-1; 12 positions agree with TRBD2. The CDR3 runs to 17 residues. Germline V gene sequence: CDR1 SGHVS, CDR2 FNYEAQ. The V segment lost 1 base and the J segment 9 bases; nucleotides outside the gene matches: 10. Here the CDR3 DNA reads TGTGCCAGCAGCTTAGAACTAGCGGGGGGACAATCCCGTGAGCAGTTCTTC. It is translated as CASSLELAGGQSREQFF.

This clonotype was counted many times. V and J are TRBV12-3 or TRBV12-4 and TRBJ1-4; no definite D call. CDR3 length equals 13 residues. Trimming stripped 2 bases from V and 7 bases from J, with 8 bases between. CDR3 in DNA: TGTGCCAGCAGTTTATCGACTCGTGAAAAACTGTTTTTT. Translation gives CASSLSTREKLFF.

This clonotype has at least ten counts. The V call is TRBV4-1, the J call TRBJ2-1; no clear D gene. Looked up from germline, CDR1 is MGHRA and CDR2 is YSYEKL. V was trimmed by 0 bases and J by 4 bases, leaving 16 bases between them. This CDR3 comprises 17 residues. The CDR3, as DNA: TGCGCCAGCAGCCAAGAGGCCGGGCGACCCTTTTACAATGAGCAGTTCTTC. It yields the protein CASSQEAGRPFYNEQFF.

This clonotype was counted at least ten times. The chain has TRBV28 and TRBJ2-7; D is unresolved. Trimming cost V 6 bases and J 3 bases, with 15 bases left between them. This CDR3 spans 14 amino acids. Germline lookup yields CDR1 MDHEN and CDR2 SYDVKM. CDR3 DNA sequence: TGTGCCAGCAGGAAGGAGCGCACCCACTACGAGCAGTACTTC. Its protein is CASRKERTHYEQYF.

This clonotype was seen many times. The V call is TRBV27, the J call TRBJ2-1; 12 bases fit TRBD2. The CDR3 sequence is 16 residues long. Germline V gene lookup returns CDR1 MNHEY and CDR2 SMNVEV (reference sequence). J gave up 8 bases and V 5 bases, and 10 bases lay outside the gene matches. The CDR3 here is CASSTWTSGIFDEQFF. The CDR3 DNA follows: TGTGCCAGCAGTACTTGGACTAGCGGGATCTTCGATGAGCAGTTCTTC.

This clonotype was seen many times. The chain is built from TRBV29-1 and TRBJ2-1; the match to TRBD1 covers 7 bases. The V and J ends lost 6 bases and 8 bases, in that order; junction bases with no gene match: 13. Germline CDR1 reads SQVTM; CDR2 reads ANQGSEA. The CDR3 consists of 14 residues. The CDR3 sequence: CSVSLRTGAYEQFF. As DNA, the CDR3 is TGCAGCGTAAGTCTTCGGACAGGAGCCTATGAGCAGTTCTTC.

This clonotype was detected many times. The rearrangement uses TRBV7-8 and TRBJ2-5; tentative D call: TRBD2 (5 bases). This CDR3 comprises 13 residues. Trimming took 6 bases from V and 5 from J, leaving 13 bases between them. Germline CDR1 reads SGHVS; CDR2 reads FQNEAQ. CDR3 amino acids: CASSLGRRETQYF. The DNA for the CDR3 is TGTGCCAGCAGTCTCGGCAGGAGGGAGACCCAGTACTTC. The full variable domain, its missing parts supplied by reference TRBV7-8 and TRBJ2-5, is GAGVSQSPRYKVAKRGQDVALRCDPISGHVSLFWYQQALGQGPEFLTYFQNEAQLDKSGLPSDRFFAERPEGSVSTLKIQRTQQEDSAVYLCASSLGRRETQYFGPGTRLLVL.

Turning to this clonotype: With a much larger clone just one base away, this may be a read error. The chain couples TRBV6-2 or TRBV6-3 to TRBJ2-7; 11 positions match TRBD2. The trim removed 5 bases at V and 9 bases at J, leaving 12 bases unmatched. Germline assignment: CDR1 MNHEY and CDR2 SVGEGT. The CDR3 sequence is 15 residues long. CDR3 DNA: TGTGCCAGCAGTCCCACTAGCGGGAGTTCTAACGGGCAGTACTTC. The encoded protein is CASSPTSGSSNGQYF.

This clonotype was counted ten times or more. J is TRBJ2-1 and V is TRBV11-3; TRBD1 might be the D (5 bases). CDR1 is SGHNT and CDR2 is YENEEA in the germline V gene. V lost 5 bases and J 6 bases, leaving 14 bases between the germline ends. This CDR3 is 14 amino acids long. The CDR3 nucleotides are TGTGCCAGCAGCGCCAGACAGTTTAGCAATGAGCAGTTCTTC. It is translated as CASSARQFSNEQFF.

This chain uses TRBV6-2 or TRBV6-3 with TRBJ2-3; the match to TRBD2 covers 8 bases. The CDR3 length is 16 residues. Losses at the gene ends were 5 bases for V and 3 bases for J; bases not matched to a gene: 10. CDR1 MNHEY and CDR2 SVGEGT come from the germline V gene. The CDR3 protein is CASSESSGGSTDTQYF. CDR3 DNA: TGTGCCAGCAGTGAATCGAGCGGGGGAAGTACAGATACGCAGTATTTT.

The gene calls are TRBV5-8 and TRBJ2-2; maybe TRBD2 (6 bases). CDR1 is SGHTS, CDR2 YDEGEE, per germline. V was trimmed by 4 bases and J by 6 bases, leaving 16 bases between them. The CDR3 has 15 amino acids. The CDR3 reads CASSRLPGGPGELFF. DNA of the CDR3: TGTGCCAGCAGCCGACTGCCCGGAGGGCCCGGGGAGCTGTTTTTT.

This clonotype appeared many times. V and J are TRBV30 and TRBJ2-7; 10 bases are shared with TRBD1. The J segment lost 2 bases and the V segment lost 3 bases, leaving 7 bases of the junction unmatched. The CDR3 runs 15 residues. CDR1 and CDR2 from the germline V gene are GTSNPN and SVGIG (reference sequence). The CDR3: CAWRGQGRGTYEQYF. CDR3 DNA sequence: TGTGCCTGGAGGGGACAGGGGAGGGGAACCTACGAGCAGTACTTC.

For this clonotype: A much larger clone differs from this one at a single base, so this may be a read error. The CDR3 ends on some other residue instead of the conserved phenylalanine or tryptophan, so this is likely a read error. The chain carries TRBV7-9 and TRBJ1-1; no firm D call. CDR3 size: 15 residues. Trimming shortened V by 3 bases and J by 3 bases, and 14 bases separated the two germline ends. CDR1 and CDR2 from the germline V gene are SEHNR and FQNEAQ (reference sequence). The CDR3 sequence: CASSFRETMHTEAFL. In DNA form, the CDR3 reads TGTGCCAGCAGCTTCCGGGAGACAATGCACACTGAAGCTTTCCTT.

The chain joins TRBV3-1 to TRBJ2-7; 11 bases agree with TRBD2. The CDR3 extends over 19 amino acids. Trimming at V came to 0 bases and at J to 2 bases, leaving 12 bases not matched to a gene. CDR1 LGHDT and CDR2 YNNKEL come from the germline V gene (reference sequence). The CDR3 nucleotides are TGTGCCAGCAGCCAAGATCCGAGGTGGGGACTAGCGGTTACCTACGAGCAGTACTTC. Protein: CASSQDPRWGLAVTYEQYF.

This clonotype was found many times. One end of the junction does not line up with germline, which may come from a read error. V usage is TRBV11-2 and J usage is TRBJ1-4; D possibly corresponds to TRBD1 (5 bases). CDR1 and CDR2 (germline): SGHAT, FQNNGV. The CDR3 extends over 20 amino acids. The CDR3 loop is CASSLGGGLPLNSTNENLFF. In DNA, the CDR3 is TGTGCCAGCAGCTTAGGGGGGGGACTGCCGCTCAACTCAACTAATGAAAACCTGTTTTTT.